This TCR beta chain was captured by sequencing in a study of cytomegalovirus exposure and HLA in healthy donors. The length of the CDR3 is 16 residues. Trimming cost V 5 bases and J 4 bases; bases outside gene matches: 12. The V gene's germline CDR1 is SGHVS and CDR2 FQNEAQ. This table comes from immunoSEQ multiplex PCR, and its TCRdb copy is limited to in-frame clones, with some not included. The table has 120,000 or so clones, about 84% seen once. The genes are TRBV7-8 and TRBJ2-5; 8 bases match TRBD2. Sequences were obtained from PBMCs. This receptor was obtained from a woman in her 30s in good health and CMV-seronegative. CDR3 sequence (DNA): TGTGCCAGCAGCATCCTTTTCGGGGGGGAAGGAGAGACCCAGTACTTC. This codes for CASSILFGGEGETQYF.